These 20 T cell receptor beta chains originate from one sample sequenced in a study of vaccination effects on CD4 cells after COVID-19 (dated by TCRdb to the early 2020s). The library came from the immunoSEQ multiplex PCR assay. TCRdb mirrors the immuneACCESS table, restricted to in-frame sequences. Some clones are absent from its copies; in checked studies, under half trace to an unresolved V gene, and the reason for the others is unknown. The sample has about 74,000 clones on record, approximately 71% of them singletons. The ten largest account for around 2% of the sample. Which antigens these TCRs recognize remains unknown. After 10 days of culture, CD4+ T cells were isolated with the EasySep CD4+ T cell isolation kit. Here the sequenced sample was CD4+ T cells from PBMCs cultured without peptide, taken before COVID-19 vaccination. The receptor set was obtained from a human donor who received a COVID-19 vaccine.

The rearrangement uses TRBV2 and TRBJ2-1, with a tentative D call TRBD2 (6 bases). Germline CDR1 and CDR2: SNHLY and FYNNEI. This CDR3 is built from 14 residues. Trimming stripped 7 bases from V and 6 bases from J, with 16 bases between. CDR3 nucleotide sequence: TGTGCCAGCAAGAGGGGAGGAGGAGGCAATGAGCAGTTCTTC. This codes for CASKRGGGGNEQFF.

In its sample, this clone was seen a few times. The genes are TRBV6-1 and TRBJ1-4, with 7 bases matching TRBD1. Germline CDR1 and CDR2: MNHNS and SASEGT. With 2 bases clipped from V and 4 bases from J, the junction kept 4 bases outside the gene matches. The CDR3 runs 15 residues. Here the CDR3 DNA reads TGTGCCAGCAGTGAAATAGGGGGCTTTAATGAAAAACTGTTTTTT. As protein: CASSEIGGFNEKLFF.

V is TRBV2 and J is TRBJ1-1, with 7 bases that match TRBD1. This CDR3 has 14 residues. Germline loops: CDR1 SNHLY, CDR2 FYNNEI. V gave up 4 bases and J gave up 3 bases; unmatched junction bases: 5. The CDR3 DNA is TGTGCCAGCAGTGGGACCAGGGGGGACACTGAAGCTTTCTTT. Its translation is CASSGTRGDTEAFF.

The J gene is TRBJ1-6, the V gene TRBV19, with D uncertain. The CDR3 covers 16 residues. Trimming shortened V by 1 base and J by 0 bases, and 7 bases separated the two germline ends. The germline V gene has CDR1 LNHDA and CDR2 SQIVND (reference sequence). The CDR3 coding sequence is TGTGCCAGTAGTATAGTCCTGAGCTCCTATAATTCACCCCTCCACTTT. Translated, it gives CASSIVLSSYNSPLHF.

This chain uses TRBV3-1 (or the pseudogene TRBV3-2) with TRBJ1-2, with D possibly TRBD1 on 5 matching bases. The CDR3 has 17 amino acids. Looked up from germline, CDR1 is LGHDT and CDR2 is YNNKEL (reference sequence). Trimming took 1 base from V and 4 from J, leaving 19 bases between them. The CDR3 spells CASSQGGWGFLAYGYTF. Written as DNA, the CDR3 is TGTGCCAGCAGCCAAGGGGGATGGGGGTTCTTGGCCTATGGCTACACCTTC.

The chain recombines TRBV24-1 with TRBJ2-5; D is tentatively TRBD1 or TRBD2 (6 bases each). V was clipped by 4 bases and J by 5 bases, with 16 bases between them. CDR3 size: 15 residues. Germline values: CDR1 KGHDR, CDR2 SFDVKD. This chain's CDR3 is CATSERGQGLETQYF. The CDR3 DNA follows: TGTGCCACCAGTGAACGGGGGCAAGGGTTGGAGACCCAGTACTTC.

CDR3 DNA: TGTGCCATCTCTACAGTAACCACTGAAGCTTTCTTT. This translates into CAISTVTTEAFF. The rearrangement joins TRBV10-3 to TRBJ1-1; D unresolved. With 8 bases removed from V and 4 bases from J, the gap between germline ends came to 11 bases. The CDR3 loop spans 12 amino acids. Germline CDR1 is ENHRY and CDR2 is SYGVKD.

The chain has TRBV7-3 and TRBJ2-2; 9 positions match TRBD1. Germline assignment: CDR1 SGHTA and CDR2 FQGTGA. Losses at the gene ends were 3 bases for V and 4 bases for J; bases not matched to a gene: 3. The CDR3 length is 15 residues. The DNA for the CDR3 is TGTGCCAGCAGCTTGACAGGGGGTTTCACCGGGGAGCTGTTTTTT. This codes for CASSLTGGFTGELFF.

The V gene is TRBV5-6, the J gene TRBJ2-7, with D perhaps TRBD1 (6 bases). Germline V gives CDR1 SGHDT, CDR2 YYEEEE. This CDR3 has 16 amino acids. Trimming cost V 1 base and J 7 bases, with 21 bases left between them. CDR3 sequence: CASSLRRGQSPGEQYV. CDR3 nucleotides: TGTGCCAGCAGCTTGCGGAGAGGACAGTCCCCTGGAGAGCAGTACGTC.

V gene TRBV3-1 (or the pseudogene TRBV3-2) combines with J gene TRBJ2-5; D is unresolved. Germline V CDR1 and CDR2: LGHDT, YNNKEL (reference sequence). CDR3 size: 15 residues. V was cut by 0 bases and J by 3 bases, with 11 bases left in between. The CDR3 loop is CASSQEGSAKETQYF. The CDR3 DNA reads TGTGCCAGCAGCCAAGAGGGTTCCGCAAAAGAGACCCAGTACTTC.

The chain links TRBV12-5 to TRBJ1-5, with 7 bases matching TRBD1. The V gene end was trimmed by 2 bases and the J gene end by 5 bases; junction bases not matched to a gene: 9. Germline assignment: CDR1 LGHNT and CDR2 FRNRAP. The length of the CDR3 is 16 residues. The CDR3 bases are TGTGCTAGTGGTTTGCGGGACAGTTGGGGGGATCAGCCCCAGCATTTT. Its translation is CASGLRDSWGDQPQHF.

The chain joins TRBV5-6 to TRBJ2-3; 7 positions agree with TRBD1. J gave up 1 base and V 6 bases, and 8 bases lay outside the gene matches. Germline V gene data show CDR1 as SGHDT and CDR2 as YYEEEE. The CDR3 sequence is 15 residues long. Here the CDR3 reads CASTLYRGRTDTQYF. In nucleotides, the CDR3 is TGTGCCAGCACCCTATACAGGGGCCGCACAGATACGCAGTATTTT.

The rearrangement joins TRBV12-3 or TRBV12-4 to TRBJ1-1; D is ambiguous. V was pared by 4 bases and J by 3 bases, with 9 bases between. CDR3 length equals 13 residues. CDR3 coding DNA: TGTGCCAGCAGTTACCAACCTGACACTGAAGCTTTCTTT. Amino acid sequence: CASSYQPDTEAFF.

The table lists this clone with a few counts. The chain combines TRBV4-1 with TRBJ2-6, with 8 bases that match TRBD1. V trimming: 1 base; J trimming: 0 bases; junction bases outside the gene matches: 2. CDR3 length equals 17 residues. Germline V gives CDR1 MGHRA, CDR2 YSYEKL. CDR3 sequence (DNA): TGCGCCAGCAGCCAAGGACAGGGGAGCTCTGGGGCCAACGTCCTGACTTTC. Translated, it gives CASSQGQGSSGANVLTF.

This clone was seen only a few times. The chain is built from TRBV5-1 and TRBJ1-2; possibly TRBD1 for D (5 bases). Trimming shortened V by 1 base and J by 8 bases, and 15 bases separated the two germline ends. Per the germline V gene, CDR1 is SGHRS and CDR2 is YFSETQ. CDR3 length: 14 amino acids. The CDR3 here is CASSLIGPGYGYTF. As DNA, the CDR3 is TGCGCCAGCAGCTTGATTGGGCCAGGGTACGGCTACACCTTC.

V usage is TRBV7-9 and J usage is TRBJ1-1; 9 nucleotides agree with TRBD1. This CDR3 contains 15 residues. CDR1 is SEHNR and CDR2 is FQNEAQ in the germline V gene (reference sequence). V lost 5 bases to trimming and J lost 1 base; unmatched junction nucleotides: 5. CDR3 in amino acids: CASSPDRGQNTEAFF. The CDR3 DNA reads TGTGCCAGCAGCCCGGACAGGGGACAGAACACTGAAGCTTTCTTT.

V gene TRBV6-5 combines with J gene TRBJ1-3; D gene ambiguous. The V end was cut by 2 bases, the J end by 7 bases, with 12 bases between. Germline V lookup: CDR1 MNHEY, CDR2 SVGAGI. This CDR3 contains 14 residues. The CDR3 sequence: CASSYDGLANTIYF. For the CDR3, the DNA is TGTGCCAGCAGTTACGACGGTTTAGCTAACACCATATATTTT.

This clone was counted once. CDR3 in DNA: TGCAGCGTTGAAGTAGGGGGGGCGCCCTACAATGAGCAGTTCTTC. Its protein is CSVEVGGAPYNEQFF. The gene calls are TRBV29-1 and TRBJ2-1, with TRBD2 as a possible D gene (7 bases). Germline V gene lookup returns CDR1 SQVTM and CDR2 ANQGSEA. This CDR3 comprises 15 residues. Trimming cost V 1 base and J 2 bases, with 12 bases left between them.

The rearrangement joins TRBV11-3 to TRBJ2-2; D is undetermined. V dropped 5 bases and J dropped 6 bases, with 7 bases sitting between them. The CDR3 length is 12 residues. Germline V gives CDR1 SGHNT, CDR2 YENEEA. In DNA form, the CDR3 reads TGTGCCAGCAGCCCTACCCCCGGGGAGCTGTTTTTT. It codes for CASSPTPGELFF.

The rearrangement joins TRBV29-1 to TRBJ2-3; 10 bases are a match to TRBD2. V shed 0 bases and J 4 bases; nucleotides not matched to a gene: 10. CDR1 and CDR2 (germline): SQVTM, ANQGSEA. This CDR3 region has 17 residues. For the CDR3, the DNA is TGCAGCGTTGAAGATCTGGGAGCGGGGGGGCCTTCAGATACGCAGTATTTT. This translates into CSVEDLGAGGPSDTQYF.